The source of this TCR beta chain is a study of cytomegalovirus exposure and HLA in healthy donors. Study results and limitations: Donors were assumed by presence/absence analyses to have roughly uniform sequencing depth. TCR beta V segments were, for the most part, productive about 87% or about 30% of the time in an earlier analysis. The authors later linked a missense DCLRE1C variant to TCR beta V- and J-gene trimming.

PCR involved 60 Vbeta and 13 Jbeta primers. The repertoire was sequenced with immunoSEQ multiplex PCR; TCRdb's copy has only in-frame clones and lacks some. The sample records approximately 100,000 clones, roughly 81% being singletons. Comments on this clone: Antigen unknown.

Per the germline V gene, CDR1 is MNHEY and CDR2 is SVGAGI. This CDR3 has 15 amino acids. V lost 6 bases to trimming and J lost 1 base, with 10 bases between them. Healthy bone marrow donors made up the donor group. This chain connects TRBV6-5 to TRBJ1-6; D is perhaps TRBD1 (6 bases). The material sequenced was PBMCs. The TCR sequence derives from a man between 35 and 55 years old in good health and CMV-seronegative. The CDR3 spells CASRAQGSYNSPLHF. DNA of the CDR3: TGTGCCAGCAGGGCACAGGGTTCCTATAATTCACCCCTCCACTTT.